In its sample, the clone carrying this T cell receptor beta chain was seen many times. Amplification of the TCR beta CDR3 regions used RNA transcripts (as template). RT-PCR was first run with HTBI primers, then multiplex PCR in a second round. TCRdb analysed the multiplex PCR reads with MiXCR anew, one entry per CDR3 protein. The table lists approximately 460,000 distinct CDR3 sequences, 14% of them singletons. This sample is part of a study of Graves' ophthalmopathy and Graves' hyperthyroidism. Trimming took off 4 bases at V and 0 bases at J, with 19 bases between the two ends. The CDR3 spans 18 residues. Per the germline V gene, CDR1 is MNHNS and CDR2 is SASEGT. Active ophthalmopathy (CAS at least 3, NOSPECS at least 4), lasting under 3 months. Other autoimmune disease, uncontrolled infection, pregnancy and lactation led to exclusion. Diagnosis relied on clinical symptoms, serum thyroxine, TRAb, thyroid ultrasound and orbital computed tomography.

J is TRBJ1-3 and V is TRBV6-1; the D is unclear. The sequenced sample consisted of blood. This receptor was taken from a woman aged 25 to 39 with Graves' ophthalmopathy. The CDR3 spells CASSVRGQRHYSGNTIYF. The CDR3 DNA reads TGTGCCAGCAGTGTACGTGGCCAGCGGCACTACTCTGGAAACACCATATATTTT.